A selection of T cell receptor beta chains follows, all from one sample in a study of T cell responses to AZD1222 COVID-19 vaccine. Clones were sequenced by immunoSEQ multiplex PCR, and TCRdb holds only the in-frame ones, with some missing. The sample contains approximately 130,000 clones, approximately 86% of which appear only once. Source: peripheral blood, taken 28 days after the second AZD1222 dose. These receptors all come from an adult who received the AZD1222 COVID-19 vaccine. The CDR3 runs from the conserved cysteine through the conserved F or W. A D gene is named only where the DNA matches it firmly. Clone sizes are given selectively: once, few, many, or a class where the clone is expanded.

d_gene: TRBD1; len: 15; abundance: NA; v_gene: TRBV27; j_gene: TRBJ1-5; CDR3nt: TGTGCCAGCAGTTTAAGGGGGCTAGGCAATCAGCCCCAGCATTTT; CDR3aa: CASSLRGLGNQPQHF
d_gene: NA; len: 20; abundance: NA; v_gene: TRBV4-3; j_gene: TRBJ1-6; CDR3nt: TGCGCCAGCAGCCAAGATTGGGAAGCCAGGGAAGGGGCCTATAATTCACCCCTCCACTTT; CDR3aa: CASSQDWEAREGAYNSPLHF
d_gene: TRBD1; len: 15; abundance: NA; v_gene: TRBV7-2; j_gene: TRBJ1-2; CDR3nt: TGTGCCAGCAGCTTATCCTCGGGACAGAACTATGGCTACACCTTC; CDR3aa: CASSLSSGQNYGYTF
d_gene: NA; len: 14; abundance: NA; v_gene: TRBV30; j_gene: TRBJ1-2; CDR3nt: TGTGCCTGCCAACAGTCGGGACCCGAAGCTGGCTACACCTTC; CDR3aa: CACQQSGPEAGYTF
d_gene: TRBD2; len: 17; abundance: once; v_gene: TRBV5-1; j_gene: TRBJ2-3; CDR3nt: TGCGCCAGCAGCTTGGGACTAGCGGACTTTAGCACAGATACGCAGTATTTT; CDR3aa: CASSLGLADFSTDTQYF
d_gene: NA; len: 13; abundance: NA; v_gene: TRBV5-1; j_gene: TRBJ2-1; CDR3nt: TGCGCCAGCAGCTTCTCTGCTCCCAATGAGCAGTTCTTC; CDR3aa: CASSFSAPNEQFF
d_gene: TRBD1; len: 15; abundance: NA; v_gene: TRBV5-4; j_gene: TRBJ1-4; CDR3nt: TGTGCCAGCAGCTTTAAGGGGGCATCTAATGAAAAACTGTTTTTT; CDR3aa: CASSFKGASNEKLFF
d_gene: NA; len: 13; abundance: NA; v_gene: TRBV5-4; j_gene: TRBJ2-1; CDR3nt: TGTGCCAGCAGCCCCGAAGACTACAATGAGCAGTTCTTC; CDR3aa: CASSPEDYNEQFF
d_gene: NA; len: 13; abundance: once; v_gene: TRBV14; j_gene: TRBJ2-3; CDR3nt: TGTGCCAGCAGCCAAGGGTGGCTAAATACGCAGTATTTT; CDR3aa: CASSQGWLNTQYF
d_gene: NA; len: 14; abundance: few; v_gene: TRBV18; j_gene: TRBJ1-2; CDR3nt: TGTGCCAGCTCACCACGTCGAACTAACTATGGCTACACCTTC; CDR3aa: CASSPRRTNYGYTF
d_gene: NA; len: 13; abundance: NA; v_gene: TRBV2; j_gene: TRBJ2-3; CDR3nt: TGTGCCAGCAGTGACGAGGCGGTAGATACGCAGTATTTT; CDR3aa: CASSDEAVDTQYF
d_gene: NA; len: 11; abundance: NA; v_gene: TRBV6-5; j_gene: TRBJ1-1; CDR3nt: TGTGCCACCTCTTGGAACACTGAAGCTTTCTTT; CDR3aa: CATSWNTEAFF
d_gene: NA; len: 15; abundance: NA; v_gene: TRBV2; j_gene: TRBJ2-2; CDR3nt: TGTGCCAGCAATTTAGGGACAAGGTTCACCGGGGAGCTGTTTTTT; CDR3aa: CASNLGTRFTGELFF
d_gene: NA; len: 15; abundance: NA; v_gene: TRBV9; j_gene: TRBJ2-2; CDR3nt: TGTGCCAGCAGCGTTCGGGACTTAAACACCGGGGAGCTGTTTTTT; CDR3aa: CASSVRDLNTGELFF
d_gene: NA; len: 14; abundance: NA; v_gene: TRBV2; j_gene: TRBJ2-7; CDR3nt: TGTGCCAGCACCGAAGGGCTTACGCAGGCCGAGCAGTACTTC; CDR3aa: CASTEGLTQAEQYF
d_gene: TRBD1; len: 16; abundance: NA; v_gene: TRBV5-6; j_gene: TRBJ2-2; CDR3nt: TGTGCCAGCAGCGCCGCAGGGGGTATGAACACCGGGGAGCTGTTTTTT; CDR3aa: CASSAAGGMNTGELFF
d_gene: TRBD2; len: 17; abundance: NA; v_gene: TRBV12-5; j_gene: TRBJ2-3; CDR3nt: TGTGCTAGTGGTTTGGTATACCTAGCGGGGCGCACAGATACGCAGTATTTT; CDR3aa: CASGLVYLAGRTDTQYF
d_gene: NA; len: 15; abundance: once; v_gene: TRBV28; j_gene: TRBJ1-5; CDR3nt: TGTGCCAGCAGTCCCCCGGGGGGGATGAGACAGCCCCAGCATTTT; CDR3aa: CASSPPGGMRQPQHF
d_gene: TRBD1; len: 15; abundance: few; v_gene: TRBV6-5; j_gene: TRBJ1-1; CDR3nt: TGTGCCAGCAGTCCCCAGGGGGCTATGAACACTGAAGCTTTCTTT; CDR3aa: CASSPQGAMNTEAFF
d_gene: NA; len: 15; abundance: NA; v_gene: TRBV7-2; j_gene: TRBJ2-4; CDR3nt: TGTGCCAGCAGCTTAGTGGGGGGCCCCAAAAACATTCAGTACTTC; CDR3aa: CASSLVGGPKNIQYF
d_gene: TRBD1; len: 15; abundance: NA; v_gene: TRBV6-5; j_gene: TRBJ1-6; CDR3nt: TGTGCCAGCAGTTACGCTGGGACAGGTAATTCACCCCTCCACTTT; CDR3aa: CASSYAGTGNSPLHF
d_gene: NA; len: 14; abundance: NA; v_gene: TRBV19; j_gene: TRBJ1-1; CDR3nt: TGTGCCAGTGCCCAAGGGAGCGCGGAGGGCAAAGCTTTCTTT; CDR3aa: CASAQGSAEGKAFF
d_gene: NA; len: 16; abundance: NA; v_gene: TRBV5-4; j_gene: TRBJ2-1; CDR3nt: TGTGCCAGCAGCTTAGCGGCCGGGAGCTCCTACAATGAGCAGTTCTTC; CDR3aa: CASSLAAGSSYNEQFF
d_gene: NA; len: 14; abundance: NA; v_gene: TRBV7-2; j_gene: TRBJ1-1; CDR3nt: TGTGCCAGCAGCTACCCGGGACAGAACACTGAAGCTTTCTTT; CDR3aa: CASSYPGQNTEAFF
d_gene: TRBD2; len: 13; abundance: NA; v_gene: TRBV19; j_gene: TRBJ2-7; CDR3nt: TGTGCCAGCAGGACTAGCGGGAGTGTTGAGCAGTACTTC; CDR3aa: CASRTSGSVEQYF
d_gene: NA; len: 12; abundance: NA; v_gene: TRBV28; j_gene: TRBJ2-3; CDR3nt: TGTGCCAGCGGGGACGGTCATCAGCCCCAGTATTTT; CDR3aa: CASGDGHQPQYF
d_gene: NA; len: 15; abundance: NA; v_gene: TRBV11-3; j_gene: TRBJ2-2; CDR3nt: TGTGCCAGCAGCTGGTTCGACAGCCACACCGGGGAGCTGTTTTTT; CDR3aa: CASSWFDSHTGELFF
d_gene: NA; len: 13; abundance: once; v_gene: TRBV12-3/TRBV12-4; j_gene: TRBJ1-3; CDR3nt: TGTGCCAGCAGCCCTACACCAGGAAACACCATATATTTT; CDR3aa: CASSPTPGNTIYF
d_gene: TRBD1; len: 14; abundance: few; v_gene: TRBV30; j_gene: TRBJ1-2; CDR3nt: TGTGCCTGGAGTCCCAGGGACAGGGACTATGGCTACACCTTC; CDR3aa: CAWSPRDRDYGYTF
d_gene: NA; len: 10; abundance: NA; v_gene: TRBV29-1; j_gene: TRBJ1-1; CDR3nt: TGCAGCGGGGGGGGAAATGAAGCTTTCTTT; CDR3aa: CSGGGNEAFF
d_gene: NA; len: 14; abundance: NA; v_gene: TRBV6-5; j_gene: TRBJ1-5; CDR3nt: TGTGCCACCAGCGGGATTGCCAGCAATCAGCCCCAGCATTTT; CDR3aa: CATSGIASNQPQHF
d_gene: TRBD1; len: 15; abundance: NA; v_gene: TRBV24-1; j_gene: TRBJ2-1; CDR3nt: TGTGCCACCAGTGACCCGGGACAGACGGGGAATGAGCAGTTCTTC; CDR3aa: CATSDPGQTGNEQFF
d_gene: NA; len: 15; abundance: once; v_gene: TRBV10-3; j_gene: TRBJ2-7; CDR3nt: TGTGCCACCCAACCAACAGGGACCTCCTCCTACGAGCAGTACTTC; CDR3aa: CATQPTGTSSYEQYF
d_gene: NA; len: 14; abundance: NA; v_gene: TRBV11-3; j_gene: TRBJ1-1; CDR3nt: TGTGCCAGCAGCTTCACCCGACAGAACACTGAAGCTTTCTTT; CDR3aa: CASSFTRQNTEAFF
d_gene: NA; len: 13; abundance: NA; v_gene: TRBV7-8; j_gene: TRBJ1-5; CDR3nt: TGTGCCAGCAGCTTAGCAGGGGACCAGCCCCAGCATTTT; CDR3aa: CASSLAGDQPQHF
d_gene: NA; len: 16; abundance: NA; v_gene: TRBV5-1; j_gene: TRBJ1-1; CDR3nt: TGCGCCAGCAGCACGGACCCCGCCGGACTTAACACTGAAGCTTTCTTT; CDR3aa: CASSTDPAGLNTEAFF
d_gene: NA; len: 14; abundance: NA; v_gene: TRBV2; j_gene: TRBJ1-2; CDR3nt: TGTGCCAGCAGCTACAGGGTGGATAACTATGGCTACACCTTC; CDR3aa: CASSYRVDNYGYTF
d_gene: NA; len: 15; abundance: NA; v_gene: TRBV29-1; j_gene: TRBJ1-2; CDR3nt: TGCAGCGTTGGCCGGTTGTCAGGAGGAACTGATGGCTACACCTTC; CDR3aa: CSVGRLSGGTDGYTF
d_gene: TRBD2; len: 19; abundance: few; v_gene: TRBV6-2/TRBV6-3; j_gene: TRBJ2-1; CDR3nt: TGTGCCAGCAGTTACTCTCGACTAGCGGGAGCTTATCGCTACAATGAGCAGTTCTTC; CDR3aa: CASSYSRLAGAYRYNEQFF
d_gene: NA; len: 16; abundance: NA; v_gene: TRBV2; j_gene: TRBJ2-6; CDR3nt: TGTGCTCTCGTAGGGGCAGTTCCATCTGGGGCCAACGTCCTGACTTTC; CDR3aa: CALVGAVPSGANVLTF
d_gene: NA; len: 15; abundance: NA; v_gene: TRBV6-5; j_gene: TRBJ1-1; CDR3nt: TGTGCCAGCAGTTACTCGCCAGGGCTTGAAACTGAAGCTTTCTTT; CDR3aa: CASSYSPGLETEAFF
d_gene: TRBD1; len: 14; abundance: NA; v_gene: TRBV18; j_gene: TRBJ2-2; CDR3nt: TGTGCCAGCTCTTGGACAGGGGGAACCGGGGAGCTGTTTTTT; CDR3aa: CASSWTGGTGELFF
d_gene: NA; len: 13; abundance: NA; v_gene: TRBV7-9; j_gene: TRBJ1-2; CDR3nt: TGTGCCAGCAGCCCATTTGGGGGCGGTGGCTACACCTTC; CDR3aa: CASSPFGGGGYTF
d_gene: NA; len: 15; abundance: NA; v_gene: TRBV9; j_gene: TRBJ1-1; CDR3nt: TGTGCCAGCAGCCCTCATGGGGTGGGATCCACTGAAGCTTTCTTT; CDR3aa: CASSPHGVGSTEAFF
d_gene: NA; len: 13; abundance: NA; v_gene: TRBV6-5; j_gene: TRBJ1-2; CDR3nt: TGTGCCAGCAGTCCAGACATGTTCTATGGCTACACCTTC; CDR3aa: CASSPDMFYGYTF
d_gene: NA; len: 11; abundance: once; v_gene: TRBV20-1; j_gene: TRBJ1-4; CDR3nt: TGCAGTGCTAGAGGACGGGAAAAACTGTTTTTT; CDR3aa: CSARGREKLFF
d_gene: NA; len: 14; abundance: once; v_gene: TRBV10-3; j_gene: TRBJ1-2; CDR3nt: TGTGCCATCAGTGAGTCGCCGGCAAACTATGGCTACACCTTC; CDR3aa: CAISESPANYGYTF
d_gene: NA; len: 15; abundance: NA; v_gene: TRBV6-1; j_gene: TRBJ1-2; CDR3nt: TGTGCCAGCAGTGAATCAAGGCAAGCTAACTATGGCTACACCTTC; CDR3aa: CASSESRQANYGYTF
d_gene: NA; len: 14; abundance: NA; v_gene: TRBV6-4; j_gene: TRBJ1-1; CDR3nt: TGTGCCAGCAGTGATACGGACATGAACACTGAAGCTTTCTTT; CDR3aa: CASSDTDMNTEAFF
d_gene: NA; len: 11; abundance: NA; v_gene: TRBV3-1/TRBV3-2; j_gene: TRBJ2-5; CDR3nt: TGTGCCAGCAGCCGGAGTCCAACCCAGTACTTC; CDR3aa: CASSRSPTQYF
d_gene: NA; len: 15; abundance: NA; v_gene: TRBV21-1; j_gene: TRBJ2-7; CDR3nt: TGTGCCAGCAGCAAAGCCCCCGGAAGTTCCAACGAGCAGTACTTC; CDR3aa: CASSKAPGSSNEQYF
d_gene: NA; len: 13; abundance: once; v_gene: TRBV27; j_gene: TRBJ1-1; CDR3nt: TGTGCCAGCTCGGTACAGGGAAACACTGAAGCTTTCTTT; CDR3aa: CASSVQGNTEAFF
d_gene: NA; len: 15; abundance: NA; v_gene: TRBV5-8; j_gene: TRBJ2-3; CDR3nt: TGTGCCAGCACTACAGGGATATCTAGCACAGATACGCAGTATTTT; CDR3aa: CASTTGISSTDTQYF
d_gene: NA; len: 14; abundance: NA; v_gene: TRBV10-2; j_gene: TRBJ2-2; CDR3nt: TGCGCCAGCAGTGGTAGCTCGAACACCGGGGAGCTGTTTTTT; CDR3aa: CASSGSSNTGELFF
d_gene: NA; len: 14; abundance: NA; v_gene: TRBV27; j_gene: TRBJ2-7; CDR3nt: TGTGCCAGCAGTAAAAGTGGCATCGTATACGAGCAGTACTTC; CDR3aa: CASSKSGIVYEQYF
d_gene: NA; len: 13; abundance: NA; v_gene: TRBV19; j_gene: TRBJ2-1; CDR3nt: TGTGCCAGTACCCCGGGACTGGGCAATGAGCAGTTCTTC; CDR3aa: CASTPGLGNEQFF
d_gene: NA; len: 13; abundance: NA; v_gene: TRBV19; j_gene: TRBJ1-2; CDR3nt: TGTGCCAGTAGTATAGATAGAACTGATGGCTACACCTTC; CDR3aa: CASSIDRTDGYTF
d_gene: NA; len: 11; abundance: NA; v_gene: TRBV12-3/TRBV12-4; j_gene: TRBJ2-1; CDR3nt: TGTGCCAGCAGTTATAGGAATGAGCAGTTCTTC; CDR3aa: CASSYRNEQFF
d_gene: TRBD1; len: 13; abundance: NA; v_gene: TRBV6-5; j_gene: TRBJ1-5; CDR3nt: TGTGCCAGCAGCTCTACAGGGGCCCAGCCCCAGCATTTT; CDR3aa: CASSSTGAQPQHF